This T cell receptor (beta chain) was profiled in a study of long-term antiretroviral therapy in people with HIV. The run of the v3.0 immunoSEQ assay was at survey level. Profiled with immunoSEQ multiplex PCR; TCRdb holds only in-frame clones, not every one. In the table there are about 15,000 clones, around 85% of which are singletons. Donors each had at least one pre-ART PBMC sample and at least two post-ART ones. Among participants with HIV, every one received treatment in the United States. In each sample, roughly 0.95-10 million cryopreserved PBMC were present before DNA extraction. Trimming stripped 2 bases from V and 4 bases from J, with 13 bases between. The V gene's germline CDR1 is KGHSH and CDR2 LQKENI. The CDR3 loop spans 15 amino acids. In the case of this clone: The antigen is not known.

Whole-study results and caveats: Post-treatment diversity went higher with ART but stayed below transplant donor controls.

Here the sequenced sample was unsorted PBMCs, taken just before starting antiretroviral therapy. This TCR was recovered from a man aged 35 to 55 with HIV. This chain connects TRBV18 to TRBJ2-3, with D unclear. CDR3 protein: CASSPLGSSSDTQYF. CDR3 DNA sequence: TGTGCCAGCTCACCATTGGGCAGCTCTTCAGATACGCAGTATTTT.